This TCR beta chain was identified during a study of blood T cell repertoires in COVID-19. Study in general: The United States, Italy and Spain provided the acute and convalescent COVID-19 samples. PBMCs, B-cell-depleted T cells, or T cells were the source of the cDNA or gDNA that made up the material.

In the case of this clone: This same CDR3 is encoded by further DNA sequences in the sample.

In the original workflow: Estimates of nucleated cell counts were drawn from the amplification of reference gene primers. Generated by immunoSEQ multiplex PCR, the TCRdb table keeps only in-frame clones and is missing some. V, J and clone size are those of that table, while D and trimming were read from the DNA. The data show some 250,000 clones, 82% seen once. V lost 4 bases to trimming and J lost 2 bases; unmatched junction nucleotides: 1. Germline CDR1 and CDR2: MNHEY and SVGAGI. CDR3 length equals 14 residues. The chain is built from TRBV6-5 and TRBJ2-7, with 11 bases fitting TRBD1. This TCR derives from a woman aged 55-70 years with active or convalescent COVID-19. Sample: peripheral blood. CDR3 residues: CASSSDRGPYEQYF. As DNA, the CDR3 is TGTGCCAGCAGTTCGGACAGGGGGCCCTACGAGCAGTACTTC.